The 31 T cell receptor beta chains listed next were all sequenced from one sample in a study of OX40 agonist ivuxolimab in advanced cancers. Some clones are missing from TCRdb's copy, which holds only in-frame ones; the method was immunoSEQ multiplex PCR. Found here are around 73,000 clones, around 89% of them singletons; the top ten hold 0.4% to 0.55%. Sequencing was performed on CD4+ or CD8+ T cells sorted from blood, taken in a trial of the OX40 agonist ivuxolimab. All receptors come from an adult with an advanced solid tumor such as melanoma, head and neck, liver or kidney cancer.

This chain uses TRBV2 with TRBJ1-5; perhaps TRBD1 as D (6 bases). CDR1 is SNHLY and CDR2 is FYNNEI in the germline V gene. This CDR3 is built from 14 residues. V lost 7 bases and J 5 bases, leaving 15 bases between the germline ends. The DNA for the CDR3 is TGTGCCAGCAAACAGGGAAGGTGGGATCAGCCCCAGCATTTT. As protein: CASKQGRWDQPQHF.

The rearrangement links TRBV4-2 to TRBJ2-1, with D unclear. From germline, CDR1 is LGHNA and CDR2 YNFKEQ. CDR3 length equals 11 residues. V shed 0 bases and J shed 9 bases, with 3 bases lying between them. This CDR3 reads CASSQDVEQFF. CDR3 DNA sequence: TGTGCCAGCAGCCAAGATGTTGAGCAGTTCTTC.

The gene calls are TRBV5-6 and TRBJ2-1; TRBD1 might be the D (5 bases). Germline CDR1 reads SGHDT; CDR2 reads YYEEEE. The CDR3 covers 16 residues. Trimming removed 5 bases from V and 8 bases from J, with 23 bases in between. The CDR3 reads CASRSNGFRQFYEQFF. For the CDR3, the DNA is TGTGCCAGCAGGTCGAACGGATTTCGACAGTTCTATGAGCAGTTCTTC.

The chain has TRBV7-2 and TRBJ2-2; the D is unclear. V was trimmed by 1 base and J by 6 bases, leaving 12 bases between them. This CDR3 region has 15 residues. CDR1 and CDR2 from the germline V gene are SGHTA and FQGNSA. The CDR3 DNA sequence: TGTGCCAGCAGCTTAGATCAACGGGTGGCCGGGGAGCTGTTTTTT. This translates into CASSLDQRVAGELFF.

The genes are TRBV15 and TRBJ1-3; the D is unclear. This CDR3 region has 14 residues. Germline assignment: CDR1 LNHNV and CDR2 YYDKDF (reference sequence). The V gene lost 4 bases and the J gene lost 4 bases, with 11 bases spanning the gap. The CDR3 here is CATSTLQPGNTIYF. CDR3 nucleotide sequence: TGTGCCACCAGCACCCTTCAGCCGGGAAACACCATATATTTT.

This clone was observed a few times. The rearrangement uses TRBV28 and TRBJ2-4, with a weak D call TRBD2 (5 bases). V gave up 4 bases and J gave up 4 bases, with 11 bases separating them. Germline CDR1 and CDR2: MDHEN and SYDVKM. CDR3 length: 14 amino acids. CDR3 nucleotide sequence: TGTGCCAGCAGTTATGGCAGGACTAAAAACATTCAGTACTTC. This sequence encodes CASSYGRTKNIQYF.

V usage is TRBV14 and J usage is TRBJ2-7, with 14 bases that match TRBD2. The CDR3 has 16 residues. Germline V gene sequence: CDR1 SGHDN, CDR2 FVKESK. With 4 bases clipped from V and 1 base from J, the junction kept 3 bases outside the gene matches. DNA of the CDR3: TGTGCCAGCAGCCCCGGGACTAGCGGGAGTTCCTACGAGCAGTACTTC. It specifies CASSPGTSGSSYEQYF.

The genes are TRBV5-1 and TRBJ2-7; D ambiguous. The CDR3 length is 14 residues. The germline V gene encodes CDR1 SGHRS and CDR2 YFSETQ. Trimming shortened V by 0 bases and J by 3 bases, and 10 bases separated the two germline ends. In nucleotides, the CDR3 is TGCGCCAGCAGCTTGGCCCGTGCAGGCTACGAGCAGTACTTC. Translated: CASSLARAGYEQYF.

The V call is TRBV18, the J call TRBJ2-3; D is possibly TRBD1 (5 bases). This CDR3 comprises 16 residues. Per the germline V gene, CDR1 is KGHSH and CDR2 is LQKENI. The ends were cut back, 3 bases at V and 0 bases at J, with 13 bases in the middle. For the CDR3, the DNA is TGTGCCAGCTCACCTTTGACAGTAGCTAGCACAGATACGCAGTATTTT. Translation: CASSPLTVASTDTQYF.

The rearrangement uses TRBV10-3 and TRBJ1-1, with no clear D. Trimming shortened V by 5 bases and J by 7 bases, and 17 bases separated the two germline ends. This CDR3 contains 14 residues. Germline CDR1 is ENHRY and CDR2 is SYGVKD. CDR3 amino acids: CAISYGRRGSEAFF. The CDR3 DNA is TGTGCCATCAGTTATGGACGTCGGGGTAGTGAAGCTTTCTTT.

The chain is built from TRBV11-3 and TRBJ2-7, with 11 bases fitting TRBD1. CDR1 SGHNT and CDR2 YENEEA come from the germline V gene. This CDR3 has 15 residues. V trimming: 5 bases; J trimming: 0 bases; junction bases outside the gene matches: 3. The chain's CDR3 is CASSPGTGGSYEQYF. The CDR3 DNA reads as TGTGCCAGCAGCCCAGGGACAGGGGGCTCCTACGAGCAGTACTTC.

The chain has TRBV25-1 and TRBJ2-3; 8 bases agree with TRBD2. Trimming removed 6 bases from V and 1 base from J; junction bases left unmatched: 0. Germline V gene sequence: CDR1 MGHDK, CDR2 SYGVNS. The CDR3 totals 13 residues. The CDR3 DNA reads TGTGCCAGCAGACTAGCGGGCACAGATACGCAGTATTTT. Amino acid sequence: CASRLAGTDTQYF.

The chain joins TRBV5-1 to TRBJ2-7, with 11 bases matching TRBD1. CDR1 is SGHRS, CDR2 YFSETQ, per germline. The CDR3 contains 16 residues. The J segment lost 0 bases and the V segment lost 1 base, leaving 3 bases of the junction unmatched. The CDR3 here is CASSLFGTGGSYEQYF. As DNA, the CDR3 is TGCGCCAGCAGCTTGTTCGGGACAGGGGGCTCCTACGAGCAGTACTTC. The full variable domain, completed using reference TRBV5-1 and TRBJ2-7, is KAGVTQTPRYLIKTRGQQVTLSCSPISGHRSVSWYQQTPGQGLQFLFEYFSETQRNKGNFPGRFSGRQFSNSRSEMNVSTLELGDSALYLCASSLFGTGGSYEQYFGPGTRLTVT.

This chain uses TRBV11-3 with TRBJ2-3; TRBD2 aligns across 7 bases. The germline V gene encodes CDR1 SGHNT and CDR2 YENEEA. The CDR3 is 12 amino acids. With V trimmed by 7 bases and J by 4 bases, 2 bases remained unmatched. CDR3 nucleotide sequence: TGTGCCAGCACGGCGGGAGCAGATACGCAGTATTTT. This encodes CASTAGADTQYF.

This clone occurred once. The chain couples TRBV28 to TRBJ1-1; tentative D call: TRBD1 (5 bases). The CDR3 covers 14 residues. Trimming stripped 6 bases from V and 1 base from J, with 12 bases between. Per the germline V gene, CDR1 is MDHEN and CDR2 is SYDVKM. The CDR3 sequence is CASSPLRENTEAFF. CDR3 sequence (DNA): TGTGCCAGCAGCCCCCTCAGGGAGAACACTGAAGCTTTCTTT. Drawing the rest from reference TRBV28 and TRBJ1-1, the complete variable domain is DVKVTQSSRYLVKRTGEKVFLECVQDMDHENMFWYRQDPGLGLRLIYFSYDVKMKEKGDIPEGYSVSREKKERFSLILESASTNQTSMYLCASSPLRENTEAFFGQGTRLTVV.

The sample holds a few counts of this clone. This chain uses TRBV11-2 with TRBJ2-3; possibly TRBD2 for D (6 bases). The CDR3 is made up of 17 amino acids. V was pared by 3 bases and J by 0 bases, with 16 bases between. Germline values: CDR1 SGHAT, CDR2 FQNNGV. In DNA form, the CDR3 reads TGTGCCAGCAGCTTCAAAGGTTGGGGGACTAGCACAGATACGCAGTATTTT. Translated: CASSFKGWGTSTDTQYF.

This clone was seen once. This sequence joins TRBV7-9 and TRBJ2-1; TRBD1 agrees at 7 bases. The length of the CDR3 is 13 residues. Germline CDR1 reads SEHNR; CDR2 reads FQNEAQ (reference sequence). For the CDR3, the DNA is TGTGGAGGCCGGGACAGTTCCTACAATGAGCAGTTCTTC. Its translation: CGGRDSSYNEQFF.

The V call is TRBV2, the J call TRBJ2-2, with TRBD1 identical over 8 bases. This CDR3 has 15 residues. Germline V gene sequence: CDR1 SNHLY, CDR2 FYNNEI. After removal of 6 bases from V and 5 bases from J, the junction contained 8 bases not matched to a gene. This chain's CDR3 is CASRAGTGTTGELFF. CDR3 sequence (DNA): TGTGCCAGCAGGGCAGGGACAGGAACAACCGGGGAGCTGTTTTTT.

The V gene is TRBV7-6, the J gene TRBJ2-7; a possible D gene is TRBD1 (6 bases). V lost 2 bases to trimming and J lost 3 bases, with 14 bases between them. Germline V gene lookup returns CDR1 SGHVS and CDR2 FNYEAQ. The CDR3 has 15 residues. CDR3 sequence: CASSLIGRGDYEQYF. CDR3 nucleotides: TGTGCCAGCAGCTTAATTGGCAGGGGAGACTACGAGCAGTACTTC.

There are a few counts of this clone. J is TRBJ2-7 and V is TRBV6-5; 9 bases line up with TRBD2. This CDR3 has 14 amino acids. Per the germline V gene, CDR1 is MNHEY and CDR2 is SVGAGI. V lost 3 bases to trimming and J lost 6 bases; unmatched junction nucleotides: 6. CDR3 sequence: CASSYWREGGEQYF. CDR3 coding DNA: TGTGCCAGCAGTTATTGGCGGGAGGGCGGCGAGCAGTACTTC.

The V call is TRBV29-1, the J call TRBJ2-1; 8 nucleotides agree with TRBD2. This CDR3 region has 14 residues. Looked up from germline, CDR1 is SQVTM and CDR2 is ANQGSEA. The ends lost 3 bases at V and 5 bases at J; junction bases unmatched: 6. CDR3 sequence: CSVEGTRVNNEQFF. The CDR3 nucleotides read TGCAGCGTTGAGGGGACTAGGGTAAACAATGAGCAGTTCTTC.

This chain connects TRBV7-9 to TRBJ2-7; TRBD1 is a possible D gene (5 bases). The V gene lost 5 bases and the J gene lost 4 bases, with 6 bases spanning the gap. Germline-derived CDR1 and CDR2 are SEHNR and FQNEAQ (reference sequence). This CDR3 comprises 11 residues. This chain's CDR3 is CASSPGYEQYF. The CDR3, as DNA: TGTGCCAGCAGCCCAGGGTACGAGCAGTACTTC.

The chain joins TRBV7-6 to TRBJ1-5; D possibly corresponds to TRBD1 (5 bases). This CDR3 contains 14 residues. CDR1 SGHVS and CDR2 FNYEAQ come from the germline V gene. V shed 1 base and J shed 5 bases, with 9 bases lying between them. CDR3 sequence (DNA): TGTGCCAGCAGCTTAGGAGGGGTAGATCAGCCCCAGCATTTT. Its translation: CASSLGGVDQPQHF.

The rearrangement uses TRBV29-1 and TRBJ2-3, with D uncertain. Germline CDR1 SQVTM, CDR2 ANQGSEA. Deletions cut 3 bases from V and 1 base from J, with 2 bases between. The CDR3 sequence is 11 residues long. The CDR3: CSVEGTDTQYF. The CDR3 DNA is TGCAGCGTTGAGGGCACAGATACGCAGTATTTT.

The chain is built from TRBV28 and TRBJ1-3, with D maybe TRBD1 (5 bases). Germline-derived CDR1 and CDR2 are MDHEN and SYDVKM. The CDR3 is 14 residues long. V was cut by 8 bases and J by 2 bases, with 13 bases left in between. CDR3 residues: CASVRDLTGNTIYF. CDR3 nucleotides: TGTGCCAGCGTTAGGGACCTCACTGGAAACACCATATATTTT.

In DNA, the CDR3 is TGCGCCAGCAGTGCGGTGGCCTCACTCCCAGTCGGTGGGAATGAGCAGTTCTTC. Residues: CASSAVASLPVGGNEQFF. V gene TRBV10-2 combines with J gene TRBJ2-1; D ambiguous. There are 18 residues in the CDR3. Germline-derived CDR1 and CDR2 are WSHSY and SAAADI. The ends were cut back, 4 bases at V and 7 bases at J, with 26 bases in the middle.

This chain joins TRBV5-4 and TRBJ2-5; D is possibly TRBD2 (6 bases). CDR1 is SGHNT, CDR2 YYREEE, per germline (reference sequence). CDR3 length: 14 residues. Trimming pared 3 bases from V and 1 base from J, leaving 10 bases between. The CDR3 region is CASSSRRGQETQYF. The CDR3 nucleotides read TGTGCCAGCAGCTCCCGGCGGGGCCAAGAGACCCAGTACTTC.

The chain joins TRBV5-1 to TRBJ1-4; D is possibly TRBD1 (6 bases). Per the germline V gene, CDR1 is SGHRS and CDR2 is YFSETQ. The CDR3 contains 15 residues. V lost 3 bases and J 0 bases, leaving 9 bases between the germline ends. The CDR3 bases are TGCGCCAGCAGCTCCGGACAGCCAACTAATGAAAAACTGTTTTTT. It translates to CASSSGQPTNEKLFF.

The DNA for the CDR3 is TGCAGCGTTGGGGGCAGTTGGAGGGGGCATAACTATGGCTACACCTTC. Its protein product is CSVGGSWRGHNYGYTF. The gene calls are TRBV29-1 and TRBJ1-2, with 7 bases that match TRBD1. The germline gives CDR1 SQVTM, CDR2 ANQGSEA. The CDR3 runs to 16 residues. The ends lost 4 bases at V and 1 base at J; junction bases unmatched: 12.

The chain has TRBV5-1 and TRBJ2-1; perhaps TRBD1 as D (6 bases). This CDR3 comprises 17 residues. Trimming left V 1 base short and J 0 bases short, with 14 bases between. CDR1 and CDR2 from the germline V gene are SGHRS and YFSETQ. CDR3 protein: CASSLFTGSSSYNEQFF. The DNA for the CDR3 is TGCGCCAGCAGCTTGTTTACAGGGAGTAGCTCCTACAATGAGCAGTTCTTC.

This chain connects TRBV5-4 to TRBJ2-1; TRBD2 matches at 9 bases. This CDR3 has 19 amino acids. Germline V lookup: CDR1 SGHNT, CDR2 YYREEE (reference sequence). V was clipped by 4 bases and J by 5 bases; unmatched bases: 19. The CDR3 here is CASSPGRGVAGVGNNEQFF. The CDR3 nucleotides are TGTGCCAGCAGCCCGGGGAGGGGGGTAGCGGGAGTGGGAAACAATGAGCAGTTCTTC.